This T cell receptor (beta chain) was recovered during a study of OX40 agonist ivuxolimab in advanced cancers. Study-wide context: Hepatocellular carcinoma, melanoma, renal cell or head and neck cancer occurred in dose-escalation patients.

Sequencing used immunoSEQ multiplex PCR; TCRdb keeps in-frame clones, though not all of them. In the table there are approximately 82,000 clones, more than 70% of which are singletons. This clonotype originated in an adult with an advanced solid tumor such as melanoma, head and neck, liver or kidney cancer. Sample: CD4+ or CD8+ T cells sorted from blood, taken in a trial of the OX40 agonist ivuxolimab.

In DNA, the CDR3 is TGTGCCAGCAGAGACAGGGGGAGGGACAATGAGCAGTTCTTC. Amino acid sequence: CASRDRGRDNEQFF. The chain couples TRBV6-6 to TRBJ2-1; 9 nucleotides agree with TRBD1. In germline, CDR1 is MNHNY, CDR2 SVGAGI (reference sequence). The CDR3 is 14 residues long. After removal of 6 bases from V and 5 bases from J, the junction contained 5 bases not matched to a gene.